Presented here are 32 T cell receptor beta chains from one specimen sequenced in a study of blood T cell repertoires in COVID-19. Some clones are missing from TCRdb's copy, which holds only in-frame ones; the method was immunoSEQ multiplex PCR. The sample consists of around 78,000 clones, around 77% of them appearing once. Sequenced: peripheral blood. The receptors derive from a human donor in a cohort sampled during active COVID-19.

The chain is built from TRBV5-4 and TRBJ2-7; D is ambiguous. The CDR3 consists of 14 residues. Trimming took 1 base from V and 6 from J, leaving 14 bases between them. Per germline, CDR1 SGHNT and CDR2 YYREEE (reference sequence). The DNA for the CDR3 is TGTGCCAGCAGCTTGCTGGGCCCACTCGGCGAGCAGTACTTC. It specifies CASSLLGPLGEQYF.

The rearrangement joins TRBV6-5 to TRBJ2-7, with TRBD1 identical over 7 bases. Germline V lookup: CDR1 MNHEY, CDR2 SVGAGI. This CDR3 region has 14 residues. Losses at the gene ends were 4 bases for V and 6 bases for J; bases not matched to a gene: 9. CDR3 amino acids: CASSWFAGGREQYF. The CDR3 DNA follows: TGTGCCAGCAGTTGGTTCGCAGGGGGTCGCGAGCAGTACTTC.

This clone occurred a few times. The J gene is TRBJ2-7, the V gene TRBV28; 8 bases match TRBD1. V gave up 6 bases and J gave up 7 bases; unmatched junction bases: 11. Germline V gene sequence: CDR1 MDHEN, CDR2 SYDVKM. This CDR3 has 14 residues. As DNA, the CDR3 is TGTGCCAGCAGGGGGCAGGGGGCGAGGTGGGAGCAGTACTTC. It is translated as CASRGQGARWEQYF.

The chain recombines TRBV25-1 with TRBJ2-3, with TRBD1 matching over 7 bases. This CDR3 comprises 13 residues. Trimming at V came to 8 bases and at J to 7 bases, leaving 9 bases not matched to a gene. CDR1 and CDR2 (germline): MGHDK, SYGVNS. The CDR3 reads CASRRDSFNTQYF. As DNA, the CDR3 is TGTGCCAGCCGCCGGGACAGCTTCAATACGCAGTATTTT.

J is TRBJ2-7 and V is TRBV28; D not certain. The CDR3 contains 13 residues. Germline V lookup: CDR1 MDHEN, CDR2 SYDVKM. The V end was cut by 4 bases, the J end by 2 bases, with 9 bases between. DNA for the CDR3: TGTGCCAGCAGTTCTCCCCCTACCTACGAGCAGTACTTC. Its protein product is CASSSPPTYEQYF.

V usage is TRBV29-1 and J usage is TRBJ1-1; the D is unclear. The germline CDR1 and CDR2 sequences are SQVTM and ANQGSEA. The CDR3 is 12 residues long. V dropped 7 bases and J dropped 3 bases, with 12 bases sitting between them. The CDR3 region is CSGFDIYTEAFF. CDR3 bases: TGCAGCGGATTTGACATTTACACTGAAGCTTTCTTT.

The V and J genes are TRBV5-1 and TRBJ2-5; 12 bases are shared with TRBD2. Germline CDR1 is SGHRS and CDR2 is YFSETQ. The CDR3 totals 17 residues. V was clipped by 5 bases and J by 1 base; unmatched bases: 9. The CDR3, as DNA: TGCGCCAGCAGTCTCTACCCACTAGCGGGGGGCCAAGAGACCCAGTACTTC. The encoded protein is CASSLYPLAGGQETQYF.

This clone appeared a few times. V usage is TRBV7-8 and J usage is TRBJ1-1; no firm D call. Germline V gene sequence: CDR1 SGHVS, CDR2 FQNEAQ. The germline V and J ends were trimmed by 5 bases and 0 bases, with 7 bases remaining between them. The CDR3 totals 13 residues. DNA of the CDR3: TGTGCCAGCAGCCTGAGGATGAACACTGAAGCTTTCTTT. This gives the protein CASSLRMNTEAFF.

The chain recombines TRBV3-1 (or the pseudogene TRBV3-2) with TRBJ1-3; 7 nucleotides match TRBD1. The CDR3 length is 15 residues. The V segment lost 1 base and the J segment 3 bases; nucleotides outside the gene matches: 3. Germline V gives CDR1 LGHDT, CDR2 YNNKEL (reference sequence). CDR3 sequence: CASSQGQGRGNTIYF. CDR3 bases: TGTGCCAGCAGCCAAGGACAGGGTCGTGGAAACACCATATATTTT.

The chain combines TRBV27 with TRBJ2-7, with 9 bases identical to TRBD1. The CDR3 length is 16 residues. The germline V gene has CDR1 MNHEY and CDR2 SMNVEV (reference sequence). V lost 7 bases, J lost 6 bases, and 16 bases stayed unmatched. The CDR3 is CASKFLKGQGLGEQYF. The CDR3 nucleotides are TGTGCCAGCAAATTCTTAAAGGGACAGGGCTTGGGCGAGCAGTACTTC.

V is TRBV5-1 and J is TRBJ1-1; tentatively, D is TRBD1 (5 bases). The CDR3 spans 13 residues. V was pared by 2 bases and J by 6 bases, with 11 bases between. The germline V gene encodes CDR1 SGHRS and CDR2 YFSETQ. The CDR3: CASSFGREAEAFF. CDR3 coding DNA: TGCGCCAGCAGCTTTGGCAGGGAGGCTGAAGCTTTCTTT.

The chain has TRBV6-5 and TRBJ2-7, with D unresolved. Trimming shortened V by 6 bases and J by 0 bases, and 9 bases separated the two germline ends. There are 13 residues in the CDR3. CDR1 is MNHEY, CDR2 SVGAGI, per germline. The DNA of the CDR3 is TGTGCCAGCAGGTCAGTTCTCTCCTACGAGCAGTACTTC. Amino acids: CASRSVLSYEQYF.

The sample holds a few counts of this clone. The chain recombines TRBV12-3 or TRBV12-4 with TRBJ1-5; the match to TRBD1 covers 7 bases. This CDR3 is 12 amino acids long. J lost 9 bases, V lost 6 bases, and 5 bases had no gene match. The CDR3: CASRAAGGPQHF. CDR3 bases: TGTGCCAGCAGGGCCGCAGGGGGGCCCCAGCATTTT.

CDR3 sequence reads: CASSWRQGADGEQYF. The CDR3 DNA follows: TGTGCCAGCAGCTGGAGACAGGGGGCGGATGGCGAGCAGTACTTC. The J gene is TRBJ2-7, the V gene TRBV7-2, with 10 bases fitting TRBD1. Per the germline V gene, CDR1 is SGHTA and CDR2 is FQGNSA. The CDR3 runs to 15 residues. V was clipped by 4 bases and J by 6 bases; unmatched bases: 9.

This rearrangement joins TRBV5-6 to TRBJ2-7; 8 bases align to TRBD2. The ends lost 0 bases at V and 0 bases at J; junction bases unmatched: 5. Germline CDR1 SGHDT, CDR2 YYEEEE. This CDR3 is 16 amino acids long. The CDR3, as DNA: TGTGCCAGCAGCTTGGATAGCGGGGTCTTCTCCTACGAGCAGTACTTC. This sequence encodes CASSLDSGVFSYEQYF.

The rearrangement joins TRBV23-1 to TRBJ2-7, with D possibly TRBD1 on 6 matching bases. TRBV23-1 qualifies as an ORF whose function is uncertain. The V gene lost 7 bases and the J gene lost 2 bases, with 15 bases spanning the gap. This CDR3 is built from 14 residues. The CDR3 protein is CASIERWGPYEQYF. In nucleotides, the CDR3 is TGCGCCAGCATCGAACGGTGGGGGCCCTACGAGCAGTACTTC.

This chain uses TRBV29-1 with TRBJ1-1; 7 bases line up with TRBD1. V shed 5 bases, J shed 0 bases, and the junction held 3 bases outside the gene matches. In germline, CDR1 is SQVTM, CDR2 ANQGSEA. The CDR3 has 13 residues. The DNA for the CDR3 is TGCAGCGTTCGACAGGGACTGAACACTGAAGCTTTCTTT. Its translation: CSVRQGLNTEAFF.

This clone occurred a few times. The chain combines TRBV5-1 with TRBJ1-5; the D gene is possibly TRBD1 (5 bases). The ends were cut back, 1 base at V and 7 bases at J, with 12 bases in the middle. Germline-derived CDR1 and CDR2 are SGHRS and YFSETQ. This CDR3 has 14 amino acids. The CDR3 DNA is TGCGCCAGCAGCTTGCAGGGTTCGGGCCAGCCCCAGCATTTT. Protein: CASSLQGSGQPQHF.

The J gene is TRBJ1-6, the V gene TRBV7-2; 7 bases agree with TRBD1. The germline V gene has CDR1 SGHTA and CDR2 FQGNSA. Trimming removed 5 bases from V and 7 bases from J; junction bases left unmatched: 8. This CDR3 spans 15 amino acids. Here the CDR3 DNA reads TGTGCCAGCAGCCTTCAACGGGACAGAAATTCACCCCTCCACTTT. Its translation: CASSLQRDRNSPLHF.

The V and J genes are TRBV18 and TRBJ2-3; D is possibly TRBD1 (6 bases). This CDR3 has 13 residues. The ends were cut back, 9 bases at V and 5 bases at J, with 15 bases in the middle. Looked up from germline, CDR1 is KGHSH and CDR2 is LQKENI. This CDR3 reads CASRTDLRDTQYF. The CDR3 DNA is TGTGCCAGTAGGACAGATTTAAGAGATACGCAGTATTTT.

This chain uses TRBV3-1 (or the pseudogene TRBV3-2) with TRBJ1-2; D unclear. The CDR3 has 12 residues. Trimming cost V 3 bases and J 4 bases, with 6 bases left between them. Germline V gene sequence: CDR1 LGHDT, CDR2 YNNKEL (reference sequence). CDR3 sequence reads: CASSQGLYGYTF. CDR3 DNA: TGTGCCAGCAGCCAGGGCCTCTATGGCTACACCTTC.

This chain connects TRBV7-2 to TRBJ1-3; TRBD1 is a possible D gene (6 bases). CDR3 length: 17 amino acids. V lost 1 base to trimming and J lost 0 bases, with 13 bases between them. Per germline, CDR1 SGHTA and CDR2 FQGNSA. The CDR3 region is CASSLGANRASGNTIYF. The CDR3 DNA is TGTGCCAGCAGCTTAGGGGCGAACAGGGCCTCTGGAAACACCATATATTTT.

The J gene is TRBJ2-7, the V gene TRBV5-1; 11 bases are a match to TRBD1. With V trimmed by 4 bases and J by 5 bases, 8 bases remained unmatched. The CDR3 is 15 residues long. From germline, CDR1 is SGHRS and CDR2 YFSETQ. In DNA form, the CDR3 reads TGCGCCAGCAGCACGTCCCGGACAGGGGGCCACGAGCAGTACTTC. Encoded protein: CASSTSRTGGHEQYF.

The chain uses TRBV6-5 and TRBJ1-4; the match to TRBD1 covers 7 bases. Germline CDR1 and CDR2: MNHEY and SVGAGI. V was clipped by 2 bases and J by 7 bases; unmatched bases: 10. The CDR3 has 16 amino acids. DNA of the CDR3: TGTGCCAGCAGTTACAGGACGACAGGGTGGGGTGAAAAACTGTTTTTT. Translating it yields CASSYRTTGWGEKLFF.

This clone has a handful of counts. The chain employs TRBV9 and TRBJ2-1; 11 positions match TRBD2. The V segment lost 3 bases and the J segment 4 bases; nucleotides outside the gene matches: 3. CDR3 length equals 15 residues. Germline V gene sequence: CDR1 SGDLS, CDR2 YYNGEE. The CDR3 coding sequence is TGTGCCAGCAGCGCGACTAGCGGGGCTTACAATGAGCAGTTCTTC. It encodes CASSATSGAYNEQFF.

This clone was seen just once. The CDR3 region has the DNA TGCAGTGCTAGTTCGTGGGGGCGGAGACAGACAGATACGCAGTATTTT. Translating gives CSASSWGRRQTDTQYF. This rearrangement joins TRBV20-1 to TRBJ2-3; D perhaps matches TRBD1 (6 bases). Per the germline V gene, CDR1 is DFQATT and CDR2 is SNEGSKA (reference sequence). V lost 3 bases to trimming and J lost 3 bases, with 19 bases between them. This CDR3 is built from 16 residues.

V gene TRBV5-1 combines with J gene TRBJ1-1; the D gene is possibly TRBD1 (5 bases). Trimming removed 0 bases from V and 3 bases from J, with 9 bases in between. Per germline, CDR1 SGHRS and CDR2 YFSETQ. This CDR3 is 14 amino acids long. The CDR3 nucleotides read TGCGCCAGCAGCTTGGGGGCAGGGTACACTGAAGCTTTCTTT. Translating gives CASSLGAGYTEAFF.

The chain is built from TRBV25-1 and TRBJ1-2; D is perhaps TRBD1 (5 bases). Germline V gene data show CDR1 as MGHDK and CDR2 as SYGVNS. The CDR3 contains 15 residues. The V and J ends lost 0 bases and 4 bases respectively, with 12 bases between them. The CDR3 DNA sequence: TGTGCCAGCAGTGAATATGGGGGGAGCGGCTATGGCTACACCTTC. Amino acids: CASSEYGGSGYGYTF.

The chain couples TRBV5-1 to TRBJ2-7, with a tentative D call TRBD1 (5 bases). Germline V CDR1 and CDR2: SGHRS, YFSETQ. The V end was cut by 5 bases, the J end by 1 base, with 13 bases between. This CDR3 has 14 amino acids. The CDR3 DNA reads TGCGCCAGCAGTTATTCACAGGTATCCTACGAGCAGTACTTC. Translation: CASSYSQVSYEQYF.

V and J are TRBV7-8 and TRBJ2-5; 8 bases are shared with TRBD1. This CDR3 has 13 residues. Unmatched junction bases numbered 6, after V lost 4 bases and J lost 8 bases. CDR1 and CDR2 from the germline V gene are SGHVS and FQNEAQ. Written as DNA, the CDR3 is TGTGCCAGCAGCTCTACAGGGGGGAAAACCCAGTACTTC. Encoded protein: CASSSTGGKTQYF.

V usage is TRBV27 and J usage is TRBJ2-3; TRBD2 agrees at 7 bases. This CDR3 comprises 17 residues. Germline lookup yields CDR1 MNHEY and CDR2 SMNVEV (reference sequence). V shed 6 bases and J 2 bases; nucleotides not matched to a gene: 14. This CDR3 reads CASRSTVRDYLTDTQYF. As DNA, the CDR3 is TGTGCCAGCAGAAGTACGGTCCGGGACTACCTCACAGATACGCAGTATTTT.

V gene TRBV9 combines with J gene TRBJ2-3; TRBD2 matches at 8 bases. CDR3 size: 15 residues. With V trimmed by 6 bases and J by 6 bases, 12 bases remained unmatched. Germline CDR1 and CDR2: SGDLS and YYNGEE. The CDR3 sequence: CASTRGGSEFDTQYF. CDR3 bases: TGTGCCAGCACCCGGGGGGGCTCGGAGTTCGATACGCAGTATTTT.